This T cell receptor beta chain was captured by sequencing in a study of cytotoxic CD8 clonotypes in ibrutinib-treated CLL. The junction had 13 bases not matched to a gene; V was cut back by 3 bases and J by 5 bases. The CDR3 extends over 16 amino acids. Germline lookup yields CDR1 SGDLS and CDR2 YYNGEE. This clone was counted between two and nine times. Generated by immunoSEQ multiplex PCR, the TCRdb table keeps only in-frame clones and is missing some. The sample shows under 200,000 clones, more than 80% of them seen only once. The sample here was PBMCs, taken after 24 months of ibrutinib treatment. This chain uses TRBV9 with TRBJ2-7; 8 bases agree with TRBD1. This TCR was sampled from a human donor with chronic lymphocytic leukemia. The CDR3 is CASSGHLLTGGNEQYF. The CDR3 DNA reads TGTGCCAGCAGCGGCCACCTTTTAACAGGGGGGAACGAGCAGTACTTC.